This paragraph reports one T cell receptor (beta chain). The antigen is not known. Other DNA sequences from this sample encode an identical CDR3 as well. Donors comprised healthy HIV-negative adults lacking recent acute infections or vaccinations. Each donor was a Caucasian adult residing in Nashville, Tennessee. The ends were cut back, 9 bases at V and 9 bases at J, with 15 bases in the middle. The CDR3 loop spans 12 amino acids. CDR1 and CDR2 (germline): MGHRA, YSYEKL. Clones were read by immunoSEQ multiplex PCR, and TCRdb kept only the in-frame ones, dropping some. The sample has some 450,000 clones, approximately 71% seen once; the top ten hold around 12%. The data originate from a study of shared clonotypes between healthy human individuals. Study findings and constraints: Among donors, the sharing of clonotypes was expected to be influenced by sequencing depth. The sampled material consisted only of blood, and tissue repertoires are likely to differ.

This chain uses TRBV4-1 with TRBJ2-1; the D call may be TRBD1 or TRBD2 (5 bases each). The receptor's source is a woman between 40 and 55 years old in good health. Some clones in this sample may be carry-over from other donors' samples. The sample comprised PBMCs. The CDR3 nucleotides are TGCGCCAGTGGTGGACACAGCGGTGAGCAGTTCTTC. It translates to CASGGHSGEQFF.